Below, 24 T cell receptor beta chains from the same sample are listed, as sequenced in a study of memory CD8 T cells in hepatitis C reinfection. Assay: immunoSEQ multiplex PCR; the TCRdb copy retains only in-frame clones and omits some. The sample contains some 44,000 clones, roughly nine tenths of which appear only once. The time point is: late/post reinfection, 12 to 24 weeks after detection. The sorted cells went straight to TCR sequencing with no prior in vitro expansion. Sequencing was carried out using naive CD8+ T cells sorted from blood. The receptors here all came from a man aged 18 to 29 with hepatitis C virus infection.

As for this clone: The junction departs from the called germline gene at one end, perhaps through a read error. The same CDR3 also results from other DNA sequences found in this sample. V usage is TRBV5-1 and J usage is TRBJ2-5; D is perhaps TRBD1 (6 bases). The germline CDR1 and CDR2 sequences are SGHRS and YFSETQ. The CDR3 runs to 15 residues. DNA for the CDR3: TGCGCTAGCAGCTTGGTTGGCAGGGGTATCGAGACCCAGTACTTC. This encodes CASSLVGRGIETQYF.

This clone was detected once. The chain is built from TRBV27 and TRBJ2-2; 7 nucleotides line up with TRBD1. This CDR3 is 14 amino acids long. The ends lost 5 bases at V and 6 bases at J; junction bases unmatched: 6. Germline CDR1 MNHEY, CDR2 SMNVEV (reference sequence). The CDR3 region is CASSTDRVAGELFF. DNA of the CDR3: TGTGCCAGCAGTACCGACAGGGTTGCCGGGGAGCTGTTTTTT.

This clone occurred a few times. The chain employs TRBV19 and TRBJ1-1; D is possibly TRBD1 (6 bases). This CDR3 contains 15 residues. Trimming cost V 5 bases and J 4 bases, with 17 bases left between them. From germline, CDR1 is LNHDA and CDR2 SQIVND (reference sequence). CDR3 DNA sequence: TGTGCCAGTAGTCCCCCAGGGGTGGATAGCACTGAAGCTTTCTTT. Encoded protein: CASSPPGVDSTEAFF.

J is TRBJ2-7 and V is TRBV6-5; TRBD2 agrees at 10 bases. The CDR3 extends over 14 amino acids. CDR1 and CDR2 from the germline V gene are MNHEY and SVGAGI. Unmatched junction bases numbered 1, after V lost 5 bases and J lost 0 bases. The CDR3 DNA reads TGTGCCAGCAGTGGGACTAGCGTCTCCTACGAGCAGTACTTC. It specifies CASSGTSVSYEQYF.

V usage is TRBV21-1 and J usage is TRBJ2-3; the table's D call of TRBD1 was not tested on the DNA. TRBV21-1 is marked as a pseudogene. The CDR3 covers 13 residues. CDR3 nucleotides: TGTGCCAGCAGCGCCTCCAGGGCAGATACGCAGTATTTT. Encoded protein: CASSASRADTQYF.

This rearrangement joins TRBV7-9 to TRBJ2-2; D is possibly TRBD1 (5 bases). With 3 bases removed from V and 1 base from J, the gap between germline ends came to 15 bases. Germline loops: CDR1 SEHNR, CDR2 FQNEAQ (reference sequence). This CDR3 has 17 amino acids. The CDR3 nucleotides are TGTGCCAGCAGCTTGACTCCAGGGTTAAGGAACACCGGGGAGCTGTTTTTT. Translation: CASSLTPGLRNTGELFF. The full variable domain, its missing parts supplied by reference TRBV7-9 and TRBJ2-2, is DTGVSQNPRHKITKRGQNVTFRCDPISEHNRLYWYRQTLGQGPEFLTYFQNEAQLEKSRLLSDRFSAERPKGSFSTLEIQRTEQGDSAMYLCASSLTPGLRNTGELFFGEGSRLTVL.

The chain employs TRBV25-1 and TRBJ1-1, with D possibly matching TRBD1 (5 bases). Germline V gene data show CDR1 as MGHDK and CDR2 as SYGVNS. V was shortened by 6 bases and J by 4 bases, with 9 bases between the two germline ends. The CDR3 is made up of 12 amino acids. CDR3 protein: CASSAGGTEAFF. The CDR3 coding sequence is TGTGCCAGCAGCGCGGGGGGCACTGAAGCTTTCTTT. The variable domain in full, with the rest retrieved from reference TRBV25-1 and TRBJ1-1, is EADIYQTPRYLVIGTGKKITLECSQTMGHDKMYWYQQDPGMELHLIHYSYGVNSTEKGDLSSESTVSRIRTEHFPLTLESARPSHTSQYLCASSAGGTEAFFGQGTRLTVV.

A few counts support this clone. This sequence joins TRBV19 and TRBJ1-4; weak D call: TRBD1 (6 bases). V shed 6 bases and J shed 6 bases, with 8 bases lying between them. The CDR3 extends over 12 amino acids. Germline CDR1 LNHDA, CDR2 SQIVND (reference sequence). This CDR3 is CASRKGDEKLFF. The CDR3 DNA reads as TGTGCCAGTAGAAAGGGGGATGAAAAACTGTTTTTT.

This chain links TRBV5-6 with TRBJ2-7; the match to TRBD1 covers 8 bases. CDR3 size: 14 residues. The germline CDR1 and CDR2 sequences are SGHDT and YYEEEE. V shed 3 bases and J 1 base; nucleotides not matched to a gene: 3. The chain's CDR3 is CASSWGTGSYEQYV. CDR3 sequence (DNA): TGTGCCAGCAGCTGGGGGACAGGATCCTACGAGCAGTACGTC.

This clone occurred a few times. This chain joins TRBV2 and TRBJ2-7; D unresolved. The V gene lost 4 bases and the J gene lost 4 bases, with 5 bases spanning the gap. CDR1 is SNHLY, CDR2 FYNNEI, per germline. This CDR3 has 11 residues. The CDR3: CASSVEYEQYF. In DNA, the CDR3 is TGTGCCAGCAGTGTCGAGTACGAGCAGTACTTC.

The CDR3 DNA follows: TGTGCCAGCAGCTTAGAGGCGACAGCTTCCTACGAGCAGTACTTC. This gives the protein CASSLEATASYEQYF. This chain links TRBV7-6 with TRBJ2-7; D is possibly TRBD1 (5 bases). The V gene lost 1 base and the J gene lost 1 base, with 11 bases spanning the gap. Germline V CDR1 and CDR2: SGHVS, FNYEAQ. The CDR3 runs to 15 residues.

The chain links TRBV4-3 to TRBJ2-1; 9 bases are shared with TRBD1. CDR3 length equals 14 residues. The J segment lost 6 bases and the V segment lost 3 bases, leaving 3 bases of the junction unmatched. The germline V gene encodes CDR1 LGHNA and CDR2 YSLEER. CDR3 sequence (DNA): TGCGCCAGCAGCCAGGGACAGGGCTCCAATGAGCAGTTCTTC. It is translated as CASSQGQGSNEQFF.

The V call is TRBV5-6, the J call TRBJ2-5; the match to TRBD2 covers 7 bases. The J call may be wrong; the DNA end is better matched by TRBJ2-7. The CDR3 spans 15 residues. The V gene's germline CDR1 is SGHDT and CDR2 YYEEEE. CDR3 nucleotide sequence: TGTGCCAGCAGCTTGGGGGGCGGGAGTCAATCCGAGCAGTACTTC. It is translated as CASSLGGGSQSEQYF.

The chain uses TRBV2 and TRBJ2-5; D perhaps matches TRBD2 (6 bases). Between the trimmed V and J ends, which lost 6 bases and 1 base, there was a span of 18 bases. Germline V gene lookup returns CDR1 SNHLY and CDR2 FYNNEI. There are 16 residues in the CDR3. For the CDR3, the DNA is TGTGCCAGCAGGGATCCGGGACTGGCATCCCAAGAGACCCAGTACTTC. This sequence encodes CASRDPGLASQETQYF. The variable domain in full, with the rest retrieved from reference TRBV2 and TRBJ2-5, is EPEVTQTPSHQVTQMGQEVILRCVPISNHLYFYWYRQILGQKVEFLVSFYNNEISEKSEIFDDQFSVERPDGSNFTLKIRSTKLEDSAMYFCASRDPGLASQETQYFGPGTRLLVL.

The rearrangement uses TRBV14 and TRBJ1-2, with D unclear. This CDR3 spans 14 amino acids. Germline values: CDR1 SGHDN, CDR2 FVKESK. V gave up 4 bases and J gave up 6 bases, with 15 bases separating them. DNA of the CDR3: TGTGCCAGCAGCCCCGGGATCACTCAGGATGGCTACACCTTC. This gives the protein CASSPGITQDGYTF.

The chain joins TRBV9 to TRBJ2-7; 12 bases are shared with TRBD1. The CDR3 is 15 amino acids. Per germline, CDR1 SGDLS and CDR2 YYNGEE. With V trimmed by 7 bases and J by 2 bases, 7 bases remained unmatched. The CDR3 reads CASADGTGGPYEQYF. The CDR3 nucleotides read TGTGCCAGCGCCGACGGGACAGGGGGCCCCTACGAGCAGTACTTC.

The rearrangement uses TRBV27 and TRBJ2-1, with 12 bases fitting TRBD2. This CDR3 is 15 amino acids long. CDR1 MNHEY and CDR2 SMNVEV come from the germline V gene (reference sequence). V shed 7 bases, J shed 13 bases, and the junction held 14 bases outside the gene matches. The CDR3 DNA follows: TGTGCCAGCACGGGGCTAGCGGGAGGGTTCCGTCCCCAGTTCTTC. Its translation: CASTGLAGGFRPQFF.

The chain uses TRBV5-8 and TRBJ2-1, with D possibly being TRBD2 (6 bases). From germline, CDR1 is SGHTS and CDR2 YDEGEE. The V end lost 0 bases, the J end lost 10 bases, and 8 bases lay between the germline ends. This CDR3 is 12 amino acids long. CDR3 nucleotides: TGTGCCAGCAGCTTGGGTGCGGGGGAGCAGTTCTTC. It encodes CASSLGAGEQFF.

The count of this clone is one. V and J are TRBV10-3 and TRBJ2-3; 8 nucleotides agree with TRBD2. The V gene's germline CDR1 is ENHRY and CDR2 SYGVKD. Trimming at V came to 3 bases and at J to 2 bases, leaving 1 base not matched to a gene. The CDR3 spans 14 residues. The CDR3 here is CAISDGRVTDTQYF. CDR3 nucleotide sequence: TGTGCCATCAGTGACGGGAGGGTCACAGATACGCAGTATTTT.

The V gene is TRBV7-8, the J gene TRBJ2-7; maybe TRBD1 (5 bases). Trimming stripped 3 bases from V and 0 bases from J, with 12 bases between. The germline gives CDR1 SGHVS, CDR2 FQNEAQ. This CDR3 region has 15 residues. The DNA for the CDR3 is TGTGCCAGCAGCTTTTCCCCAGGGAACTCCTACGAGCAGTACTTC. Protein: CASSFSPGNSYEQYF. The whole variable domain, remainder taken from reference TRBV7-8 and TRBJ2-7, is GAGVSQSPRYKVAKRGQDVALRCDPISGHVSLFWYQQALGQGPEFLTYFQNEAQLDKSGLPSDRFFAERPEGSVSTLKIQRTQQEDSAVYLCASSFSPGNSYEQYFGPGTRLTVT.

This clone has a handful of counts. CDR3 loop: CASSLGLDRWKLFF. The CDR3 nucleotides read TGTGCCAGCAGCTTGGGCCTAGACAGATGGAAACTGTTTTTT. The chain joins TRBV5-6 to TRBJ1-4, with D perhaps TRBD1 (5 bases). CDR1 SGHDT and CDR2 YYEEEE come from the germline V gene. The CDR3 consists of 14 residues. The V end was cut by 0 bases, the J end by 11 bases, with 14 bases between.

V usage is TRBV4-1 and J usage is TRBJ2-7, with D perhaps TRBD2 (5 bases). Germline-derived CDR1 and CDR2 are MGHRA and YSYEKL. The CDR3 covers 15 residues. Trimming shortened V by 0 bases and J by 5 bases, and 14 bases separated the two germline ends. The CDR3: CASSQDLGADHEQYF. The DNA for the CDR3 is TGCGCCAGCAGCCAAGATTTGGGAGCGGACCACGAGCAGTACTTC.

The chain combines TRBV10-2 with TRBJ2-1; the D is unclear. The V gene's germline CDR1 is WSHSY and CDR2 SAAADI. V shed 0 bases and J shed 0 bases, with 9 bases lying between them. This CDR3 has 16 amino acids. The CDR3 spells CASSESIPSSYNEQFF. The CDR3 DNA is TGCGCCAGCAGTGAGTCAATTCCGAGCTCCTACAATGAGCAGTTCTTC.

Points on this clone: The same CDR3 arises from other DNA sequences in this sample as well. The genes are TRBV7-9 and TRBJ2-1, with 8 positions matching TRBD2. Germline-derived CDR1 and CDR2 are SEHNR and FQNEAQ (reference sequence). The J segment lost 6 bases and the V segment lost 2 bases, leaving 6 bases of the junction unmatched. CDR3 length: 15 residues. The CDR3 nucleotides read TGTGCCAGCAGCTTAAGTTTTGGACTAGCCAATGAGCAGTTCTTC. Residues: CASSLSFGLANEQFF.